Sequencing of this T cell receptor beta chain was carried out in a study of blood T cell repertoires in COVID-19. The CDR3 sequence is 16 residues long. Germline V CDR1 and CDR2: MGHRA, YSYEKL. J was trimmed by 1 base and V by 5 bases; bases with no gene match: 7. The method was immunoSEQ multiplex PCR; TCRdb's version includes in-frame clones alone and lacks a portion of them. The table includes about 220,000 clones, approximately 85% detected once. This chain uses TRBV4-1 with TRBJ2-1, with 8 bases fitting TRBD2. This sequence was found in a woman in her 70s with COVID-19, enrolled during active disease. Source material: peripheral blood. As DNA, the CDR3 is TGCGCCAGCAGCTCCTCCGGGACTAGGTCCTACAATGAGCAGTTCTTC. Its protein is CASSSSGTRSYNEQFF.